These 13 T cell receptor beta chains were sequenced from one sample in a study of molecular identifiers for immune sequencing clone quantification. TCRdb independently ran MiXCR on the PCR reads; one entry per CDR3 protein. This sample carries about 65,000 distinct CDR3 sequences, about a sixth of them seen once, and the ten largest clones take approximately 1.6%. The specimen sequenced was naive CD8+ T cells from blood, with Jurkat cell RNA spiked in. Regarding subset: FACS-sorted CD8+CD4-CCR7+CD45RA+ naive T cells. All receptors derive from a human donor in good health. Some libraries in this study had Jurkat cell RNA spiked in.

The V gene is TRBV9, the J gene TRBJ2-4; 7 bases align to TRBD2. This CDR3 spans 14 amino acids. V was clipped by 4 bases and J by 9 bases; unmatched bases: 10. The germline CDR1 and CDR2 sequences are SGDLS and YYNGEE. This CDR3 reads CASSPDRGSGIQYF. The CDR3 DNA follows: TGTGCCAGCAGCCCGGACCGCGGGAGCGGCATTCAGTACTTC.

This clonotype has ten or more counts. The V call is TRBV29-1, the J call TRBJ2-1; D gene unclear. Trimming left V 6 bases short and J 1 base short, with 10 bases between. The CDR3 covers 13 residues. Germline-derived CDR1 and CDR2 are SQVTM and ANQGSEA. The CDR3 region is CSVRTLSYNEQFF. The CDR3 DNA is TGCAGCGTCCGGACGCTATCCTACAATGAGCAGTTCTTC.

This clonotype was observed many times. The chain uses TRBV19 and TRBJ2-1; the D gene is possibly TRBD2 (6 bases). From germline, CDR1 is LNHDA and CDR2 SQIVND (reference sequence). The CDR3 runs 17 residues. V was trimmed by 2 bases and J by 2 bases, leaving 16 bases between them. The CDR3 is CASSIYTGVPTYNEQFF. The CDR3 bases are TGTGCCAGTAGTATATATACGGGAGTCCCCACCTACAATGAGCAGTTCTTC.

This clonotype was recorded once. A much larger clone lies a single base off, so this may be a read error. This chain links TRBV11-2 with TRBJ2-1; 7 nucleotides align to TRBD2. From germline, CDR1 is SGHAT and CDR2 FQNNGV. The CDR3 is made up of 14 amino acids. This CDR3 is CASSPPPGGNELFF. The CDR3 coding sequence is TGTGCCAGCAGCCCTCCGCCCGGGGGGAATGAGCTGTTCTTC.

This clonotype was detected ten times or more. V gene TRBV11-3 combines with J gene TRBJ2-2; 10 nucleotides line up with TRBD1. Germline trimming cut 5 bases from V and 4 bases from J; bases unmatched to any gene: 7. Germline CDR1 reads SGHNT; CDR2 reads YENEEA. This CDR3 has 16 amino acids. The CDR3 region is CASSPPDRGRTGELFF. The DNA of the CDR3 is TGTGCCAGCAGCCCCCCAGACAGGGGGCGCACCGGGGAGCTGTTTTTT.

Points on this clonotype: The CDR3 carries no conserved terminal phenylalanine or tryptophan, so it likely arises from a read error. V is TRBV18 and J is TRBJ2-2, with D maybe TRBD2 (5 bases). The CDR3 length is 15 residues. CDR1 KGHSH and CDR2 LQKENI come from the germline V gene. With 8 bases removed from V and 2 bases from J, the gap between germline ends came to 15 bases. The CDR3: CASALSAANTGELFL. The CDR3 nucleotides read TGTGCCAGCGCACTGTCAGCGGCAAACACCGGGGAGCTGTTTCTT.

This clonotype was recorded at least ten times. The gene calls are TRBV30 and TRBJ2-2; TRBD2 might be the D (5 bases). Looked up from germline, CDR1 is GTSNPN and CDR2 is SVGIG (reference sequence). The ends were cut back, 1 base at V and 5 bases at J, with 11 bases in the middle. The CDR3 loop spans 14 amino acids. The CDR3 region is CAWSAGLSTGELFF. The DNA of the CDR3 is TGTGCCTGGAGTGCCGGACTGTCGACCGGGGAGCTGTTTTTT.

The CDR3 loop is CASSFGSTAYEQYF. DNA of the CDR3: TGTGCCAGTAGTTTCGGCAGCACCGCCTACGAGCAGTACTTC. This rearrangement joins TRBV19 to TRBJ2-7; D ambiguous. CDR3 length: 14 amino acids. Germline V gene sequence: CDR1 LNHDA, CDR2 SQIVND (reference sequence). V was clipped by 5 bases and J by 2 bases, with 13 bases between them.

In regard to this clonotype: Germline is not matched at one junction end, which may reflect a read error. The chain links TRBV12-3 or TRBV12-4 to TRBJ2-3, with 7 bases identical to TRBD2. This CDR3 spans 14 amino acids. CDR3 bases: TGCGCCAGTGACGGGGGAGGGCCCCCAGATACGCAGTGTTTT. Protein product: CASDGGGPPDTQCF.

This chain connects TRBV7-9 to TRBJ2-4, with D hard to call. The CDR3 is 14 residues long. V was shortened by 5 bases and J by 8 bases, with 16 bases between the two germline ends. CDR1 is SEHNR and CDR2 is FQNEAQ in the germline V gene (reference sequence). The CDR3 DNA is TGTGCCAGCAGCGTCCAGAGCGACTGGGACATTCAGTACTTC. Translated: CASSVQSDWDIQYF.

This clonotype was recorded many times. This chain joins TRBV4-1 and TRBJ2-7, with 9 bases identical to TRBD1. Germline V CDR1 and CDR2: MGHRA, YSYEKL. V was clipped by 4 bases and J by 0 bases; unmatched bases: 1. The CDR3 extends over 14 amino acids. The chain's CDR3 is CASSLTGGSYEQYF. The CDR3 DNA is TGCGCCAGCAGCCTGACAGGGGGCTCCTACGAGCAGTACTTC.

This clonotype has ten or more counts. The CDR3 sequence is CASSPTTSPQETQYF. The CDR3 nucleotides read TGTGCCAGCAGCCCCACCACGTCACCACAAGAGACCCAGTACTTC. V usage is TRBV7-9 and J usage is TRBJ2-5, with unresolved D. V dropped 5 bases and J dropped 2 bases, with 15 bases sitting between them. The CDR3 runs 15 residues. Germline-derived CDR1 and CDR2 are SEHNR and FQNEAQ (reference sequence).

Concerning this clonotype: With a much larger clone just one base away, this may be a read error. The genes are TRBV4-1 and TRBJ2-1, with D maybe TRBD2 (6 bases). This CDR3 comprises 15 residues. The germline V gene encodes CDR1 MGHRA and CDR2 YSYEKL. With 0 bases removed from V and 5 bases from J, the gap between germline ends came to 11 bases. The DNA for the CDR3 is TGCGCCAGCAGCCAAGATGGTAGCGGCAACAATGAGCAGTTCTTC. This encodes CASSQDGSGNNEQFF.